One and the same sample provided the 14 T cell receptor beta chains below, sequenced in a study of blood T cell repertoires in COVID-19. Generated by immunoSEQ multiplex PCR, the TCRdb table keeps only in-frame clones and is missing some. The sample gives about 150,000 clones, 80% to 90% of which show up once; roughly 14% is in the top ten. The sample comprised peripheral blood. These TCRs come from a woman aged 40 to 50 with acute or convalescent COVID-19.

The V gene is TRBV9, the J gene TRBJ2-7, with TRBD2 matching 11 bases. The CDR3 length is 15 residues. The V and J ends lost 4 bases and 0 bases, in that order; junction bases with no gene match: 3. Germline loops: CDR1 SGDLS, CDR2 YYNGEE. The CDR3 bases are TGTGCCAGCAGCACTACTAGCGGGAGCTCCTACGAGCAGTACTTC. The encoded protein is CASSTTSGSSYEQYF. The full variable domain, its missing parts supplied by reference TRBV9 and TRBJ2-7, is DSGVTQTPKHLITATGQRVTLRCSPRSGDLSVYWYQQSLDQGLQFLIQYYNGEERAKGNILERFSAQQFPDLHSELNLSSLELGDSALYFCASSTTSGSSYEQYFGPGTRLTVT.

This clone was seen only a few times. The rearrangement uses TRBV7-3 and TRBJ2-1; maybe TRBD2 (5 bases). CDR3 length: 12 amino acids. V was trimmed by 2 bases and J by 9 bases, leaving 8 bases between them. Per the germline V gene, CDR1 is SGHTA and CDR2 is FQGTGA. CDR3 bases: TGTGCCAGCAGCTTACAACGGGGTGAGCAGTTCTTC. Protein sequence: CASSLQRGEQFF.

This chain uses TRBV19 with TRBJ2-7, with 10 bases identical to TRBD1. From germline, CDR1 is LNHDA and CDR2 SQIVND (reference sequence). With 6 bases clipped from V and 5 bases from J, the junction kept 7 bases outside the gene matches. CDR3 size: 14 residues. CDR3 nucleotide sequence: TGTGCCAGTAGCATCCGACAGGGGGCCCACGAGCAGTACTTC. Translated: CASSIRQGAHEQYF.

Written as DNA, the CDR3 is TGTGCCAGCAGTTTAAGTGCGGTTGGAAACACTGAAGCTTTCTTT. It codes for CASSLSAVGNTEAFF. The chain has TRBV28 and TRBJ1-1; D unresolved. CDR3 size: 15 residues. Germline CDR1 reads MDHEN; CDR2 reads SYDVKM. V lost 2 bases, J lost 2 bases, and 12 bases lay in between. Variable domain in full (rest from reference TRBV28 and TRBJ1-1): DVKVTQSSRYLVKRTGEKVFLECVQDMDHENMFWYRQDPGLGLRLIYFSYDVKMKEKGDIPEGYSVSREKKERFSLILESASTNQTSMYLCASSLSAVGNTEAFFGQGTRLTVV.

V is TRBV7-2 and J is TRBJ2-1; D might be TRBD2 (6 bases). This CDR3 spans 14 amino acids. The V end was cut by 6 bases, the J end by 0 bases, with 9 bases between. Germline-derived CDR1 and CDR2 are SGHTA and FQGNSA. The CDR3 is CASRTGSSYNEQFF. The CDR3 DNA reads as TGTGCCAGCAGAACCGGGAGCTCCTACAATGAGCAGTTCTTC.

The rearrangement uses TRBV18 and TRBJ2-4; the match to TRBD2 covers 13 bases. The CDR3 is made up of 16 amino acids. CDR1 and CDR2 (germline): KGHSH, LQKENI. V lost 4 bases and J lost 4; bases outside the gene matches: 4. For the CDR3, the DNA is TGTGCCAGCTCACAAGGACTAGCGGGGGTTAAAAACATTCAGTACTTC. Amino acid sequence: CASSQGLAGVKNIQYF.

The rearrangement links TRBV6-5 to TRBJ1-2; 7 bases fit TRBD1. The CDR3 extends over 15 amino acids. V was pared by 7 bases and J by 4 bases, with 12 bases of the junction left unmatched. Germline lookup yields CDR1 MNHEY and CDR2 SVGAGI. This CDR3 reads CASNRDSIVGYGYTF. The CDR3 DNA follows: TGTGCCAGCAACCGGGACAGTATTGTGGGCTATGGCTACACCTTC.

V is TRBV5-6 and J is TRBJ2-2, with 9 positions matching TRBD1. The junction had 12 bases not matched to a gene; V was cut back by 4 bases and J by 5 bases. CDR3 length: 17 residues. The germline V gene has CDR1 SGHDT and CDR2 YYEEEE. The CDR3 DNA follows: TGTGCCAGCAGCGTACAACAGGGGGCGCGTCGGACCGGGGAGCTGTTTTTT. Protein: CASSVQQGARRTGELFF.

V is TRBV5-6 and J is TRBJ1-2; the D gene is possibly TRBD1 (5 bases). CDR3 length: 16 residues. Trimming cost V 0 bases and J 7 bases, with 19 bases left between them. CDR1 is SGHDT and CDR2 is YYEEEE in the germline V gene. This CDR3 is CASSLVSGGAGGGYTF. The CDR3 nucleotides read TGTGCCAGCAGCTTGGTATCGGGAGGGGCCGGGGGTGGCTACACCTTC.

This rearrangement joins TRBV11-2 to TRBJ2-5; perhaps TRBD2 as D (6 bases). There are 16 residues in the CDR3. CDR1 and CDR2 (germline): SGHAT, FQNNGV. V dropped 2 bases and J dropped 1 base, with 14 bases sitting between them. The DNA for the CDR3 is TGTGCCAGCAGCTTAACGCAGCGGCGGGGCCAAGAGACCCAGTACTTC. This sequence encodes CASSLTQRRGQETQYF.

The sample holds one count of this clone. The chain couples TRBV3-1 (or the pseudogene TRBV3-2) to TRBJ1-1; 10 bases are shared with TRBD1. V was clipped by 0 bases and J by 11 bases; unmatched bases: 9. CDR1 and CDR2 (germline): LGHDT, YNNKEL (reference sequence). The CDR3 length is 15 residues. This chain's CDR3 is CASSQEPRTGGFAFF. In nucleotides, the CDR3 is TGTGCCAGCAGCCAAGAGCCCAGGACAGGGGGGTTTGCTTTCTTT.

V and J are TRBV9 and TRBJ2-7; D is possibly TRBD1 (5 bases). Trimming removed 3 bases from V and 2 bases from J, with 12 bases in between. This CDR3 comprises 14 residues. In germline, CDR1 is SGDLS, CDR2 YYNGEE. CDR3 sequence: CASSETTDTYEQYF. CDR3 in DNA: TGTGCCAGCAGCGAAACGACAGACACCTACGAGCAGTACTTC.

This clone was detected a few times. The chain is built from TRBV5-5 and TRBJ2-2, with 7 bases aligning to TRBD1. CDR3 length equals 14 residues. CDR1 and CDR2 (germline): SGHKS, YYEKEE (reference sequence). Trimming cost V 3 bases and J 7 bases; bases outside gene matches: 6. Here the CDR3 reads CASSYGQVFGELFF. CDR3 DNA sequence: TGTGCCAGCAGCTATGGACAGGTCTTCGGGGAGCTGTTTTTT.

V usage is TRBV4-1 and J usage is TRBJ2-3, with no clear D. The CDR3 consists of 16 residues. V gave up 0 bases and J gave up 8 bases, with 18 bases separating them. CDR1 is MGHRA and CDR2 is YSYEKL in the germline V gene. This chain's CDR3 is CASSQDTAHKDLTQYF. CDR3 nucleotide sequence: TGCGCCAGCAGCCAAGATACAGCCCATAAGGATCTTACGCAGTATTTT.